The 24 T cell receptor beta chains in this list originate from one sample, sequenced in a study of cytomegalovirus exposure and HLA in healthy donors. The primer mix had 60 Vbeta and 13 Jbeta primers. Here immunoSEQ multiplex PCR was the method, and the copy in TCRdb shows in-frame clones only, minus some. The sample has more than 150,000 clones, roughly 85% seen once. Sequencing input: PBMCs. The receptors were sampled from a woman aged 18-30 years in good health and CMV-seronegative.

The chain combines TRBV30 with TRBJ2-7, with 8 bases lining up with TRBD1. In germline, CDR1 is GTSNPN, CDR2 SVGIG (reference sequence). The CDR3 covers 14 residues. Trimming took 2 bases from V and 2 from J; bases not matched to a gene: 5. CDR3 sequence (DNA): TGTGCCTGGAGTTCCTTGGACAGGGCCTACGAGCAGTACTTC. Translation gives CAWSSLDRAYEQYF.

The V gene is TRBV19, the J gene TRBJ2-1; 11 positions agree with TRBD2. Unmatched junction bases numbered 4, after V lost 5 bases and J lost 4 bases. Germline CDR1 reads LNHDA; CDR2 reads SQIVND (reference sequence). The CDR3 contains 15 residues. CDR3 in amino acids: CASSGGLAAYNEQFF. In DNA form, the CDR3 reads TGTGCCAGTAGTGGGGGACTAGCGGCGTACAATGAGCAGTTCTTC.

This chain joins TRBV5-1 and TRBJ2-1, with D tentatively TRBD1 (5 bases). Germline assignment: CDR1 SGHRS and CDR2 YFSETQ. The CDR3 contains 17 residues. V lost 4 bases to trimming and J lost 7 bases, with 24 bases between them. CDR3 loop: CASSGAPLTVLGNEQFF. The CDR3 nucleotides read TGCGCCAGCAGCGGGGCCCCTTTGACAGTACTTGGGAATGAGCAGTTCTTC.

This chain links TRBV5-1 with TRBJ1-1; D gene ambiguous. The CDR3 consists of 14 residues. Germline values: CDR1 SGHRS, CDR2 YFSETQ. Between the trimmed V and J ends, which lost 0 bases and 3 bases, there was a span of 9 bases. In DNA form, the CDR3 reads TGCGCCAGCAGCTTGGGCGACTGGTACACTGAAGCTTTCTTT. Translation: CASSLGDWYTEAFF.

The rearrangement uses TRBV4-2 and TRBJ2-3; D gene uncertain. V was clipped by 5 bases and J by 0 bases, with 9 bases between them. Germline V CDR1 and CDR2: LGHNA, YNFKEQ. The CDR3 runs to 14 residues. CDR3 protein: CASSIQASTDTQYF. CDR3 nucleotides: TGTGCCAGCAGCATCCAGGCTAGCACAGATACGCAGTATTTT.

The V call is TRBV2, the J call TRBJ1-5; D possibly corresponds to TRBD1 (6 bases). Germline V gene sequence: CDR1 SNHLY, CDR2 FYNNEI. V lost 7 bases, J lost 4 bases, and 14 bases lay in between. The CDR3 sequence is 14 residues long. The CDR3 protein is CASTNGQSNQPQHF. Written as DNA, the CDR3 is TGTGCCAGCACCAACGGACAGTCTAATCAGCCCCAGCATTTT.

The rearrangement joins TRBV6-5 to TRBJ2-1; D is possibly TRBD2 (6 bases). Trimming removed 4 bases at V and 7 bases at J, with 14 bases between. The CDR3 contains 14 residues. The germline V gene encodes CDR1 MNHEY and CDR2 SVGAGI. The CDR3 here is CASSSWRSGNEQFF. The CDR3 bases are TGTGCCAGCAGTTCGTGGCGGAGCGGGAATGAGCAGTTCTTC.

This chain joins TRBV7-3 and TRBJ2-3, with D uncertain. Per the germline V gene, CDR1 is SGHTA and CDR2 is FQGTGA. The CDR3 is 14 residues long. Trimming shortened V by 4 bases and J by 0 bases, and 8 bases separated the two germline ends. The CDR3 loop reads CASSSRRSTDTQYF. In DNA form, the CDR3 reads TGTGCCAGCAGCTCGCGGAGAAGCACAGATACGCAGTATTTT. Variable domain in full (rest from reference TRBV7-3 and TRBJ2-3): GAGVSQTPSNKVTEKGKYVELRCDPISGHTALYWYRQSLGQGPEFLIYFQGTGAADDSGLPNDRFFAVRPEGSVSTLKIQRTERGDSAVYLCASSSRRSTDTQYFGPGTRLTVL.

This clone came up once. V and J are TRBV18 and TRBJ1-4; TRBD1 is a possible D gene (6 bases). Trimming stripped 3 bases from V and 4 bases from J, with 15 bases between. The V gene's germline CDR1 is KGHSH and CDR2 LQKENI. The CDR3 extends over 16 amino acids. In nucleotides, the CDR3 is TGTGCCAGCTCACCTGGAGGGGGGGAAGTTAATGAAAAACTGTTTTTT. It encodes CASSPGGGEVNEKLFF.

The CDR3 nucleotides read TGTGCCAGCAGTTCGCAACAGGGAAACTATGGCTACACCTTC. Its protein product is CASSSQQGNYGYTF. The chain has TRBV28 and TRBJ1-2; D is perhaps TRBD1 (6 bases). Germline assignment: CDR1 MDHEN and CDR2 SYDVKM. The CDR3 totals 14 residues. V was clipped by 4 bases and J by 2 bases, with 11 bases between them.

The chain joins TRBV5-4 to TRBJ2-3; D not certain. The germline V gene encodes CDR1 SGHNT and CDR2 YYREEE (reference sequence). Trimming cost V 4 bases and J 4 bases, with 7 bases left between them. The CDR3 is 12 amino acids. CDR3 protein: CASSRVPDTQYF. The CDR3 nucleotides are TGTGCCAGCAGCCGTGTCCCAGATACGCAGTATTTT.

V and J are TRBV6-5 and TRBJ2-7; D may be TRBD1 (6 bases). Trimming shortened V by 6 bases and J by 6 bases, and 9 bases separated the two germline ends. Germline loops: CDR1 MNHEY, CDR2 SVGAGI. The CDR3 totals 11 residues. CDR3 in DNA: TGTGCCAGCAGCGCAGGGGTCGAGCAGTACTTC. Translation gives CASSAGVEQYF.

The gene calls are TRBV7-9 and TRBJ2-7; TRBD1 agrees at 9 bases. Per the germline V gene, CDR1 is SEHNR and CDR2 is FQNEAQ (reference sequence). The CDR3 is 14 residues long. After removal of 7 bases from V and 2 bases from J, the junction contained 6 bases not matched to a gene. For the CDR3, the DNA is TGTGCCAGCACCCCACAGGGGGCAGCCTACGAGCAGTACTTC. It is translated as CASTPQGAAYEQYF.

This chain connects TRBV18 to TRBJ1-1; 7 bases map to TRBD1. This CDR3 region has 14 residues. The trim removed 5 bases at V and 2 bases at J, leaving 5 bases unmatched. Germline V gene sequence: CDR1 KGHSH, CDR2 LQKENI. For the CDR3, the DNA is TGTGCCAGCTCAACCGGGACAGAAAACACTGAAGCTTTCTTT. Translated: CASSTGTENTEAFF.

In regard to this clone: Lacking the conserved final phenylalanine or tryptophan, this CDR3 likely reflects a read error. This chain uses TRBV6-5 with TRBJ1-6; tentative D call: TRBD1 (5 bases). The CDR3 is made up of 13 amino acids. Per the germline V gene, CDR1 is MNHEY and CDR2 is SVGAGI. The V and J ends lost 7 bases and 6 bases respectively, with 10 bases between them. The CDR3, as DNA: TGTGCCAGCACTTGGCAGGGTAATTCACCCCTCCACCTT. It specifies CASTWQGNSPLHL.

The V gene is TRBV6-5, the J gene TRBJ1-2, with D unclear. With 6 bases removed from V and 7 bases from J, the gap between germline ends came to 15 bases. This CDR3 contains 13 residues. Germline V gives CDR1 MNHEY, CDR2 SVGAGI. CDR3 region: CASSPGMVGGYTF. The DNA of the CDR3 is TGTGCCAGCAGCCCCGGGATGGTAGGTGGCTACACCTTC.

The CDR3 DNA reads as TGTGCCAGCACTTGGGAGACGGGAAACTATGGCTACACCTTC. Protein sequence: CASTWETGNYGYTF. The chain combines TRBV2 with TRBJ1-2; D is ambiguous. The CDR3 sequence is 14 residues long. Trimming cost V 7 bases and J 2 bases, with 14 bases left between them. The germline CDR1 and CDR2 sequences are SNHLY and FYNNEI.

This clone has a handful of counts. J is TRBJ2-5 and V is TRBV7-9; 9 bases are shared with TRBD1. V shed 1 base and J 0 bases; nucleotides not matched to a gene: 0. CDR1 is SEHNR, CDR2 FQNEAQ, per germline (reference sequence). The CDR3 contains 15 residues. The CDR3 DNA reads TGTGCCAGCAGCTTAGGGACAGGGGACCAAGAGACCCAGTACTTC. Translating gives CASSLGTGDQETQYF. Combining the CDR3 with reference TRBV7-9 and TRBJ2-5 gives the whole variable domain DTGVSQNPRHKITKRGQNVTFRCDPISEHNRLYWYRQTLGQGPEFLTYFQNEAQLEKSRLLSDRFSAERPKGSFSTLEIQRTEQGDSAMYLCASSLGTGDQETQYFGPGTRLLVL.

This clone was picked up a small number of times. J is TRBJ2-7 and V is TRBV6-5; 10 bases are shared with TRBD1. V lost 10 bases and J lost 9; bases outside the gene matches: 18. CDR1 and CDR2 from the germline V gene are MNHEY and SVGAGI. The CDR3 length is 15 residues. Here the CDR3 reads CATNNPRDRGGAQYF. In DNA form, the CDR3 reads TGTGCCACCAACAATCCCCGGGACAGGGGTGGGGCGCAGTACTTC.

The V call is TRBV7-8, the J call TRBJ2-1, with a tentative D call TRBD2 (6 bases). The germline V gene has CDR1 SGHVS and CDR2 FQNEAQ. The V and J ends lost 6 bases and 8 bases respectively, with 14 bases between them. The CDR3 has 13 amino acids. CDR3 nucleotides: TGTGCCAGCAGGGCGGGGAGCCAGCATGAGCAGTTCTTC. It yields the protein CASRAGSQHEQFF.

The chain links TRBV9 to TRBJ2-7; D unresolved. Trimming left V 0 bases short and J 2 bases short, with 9 bases between. CDR3 length: 14 residues. Germline V gene lookup returns CDR1 SGDLS and CDR2 YYNGEE. The CDR3 nucleotides are TGTGCCAGCAGCGTAGGGCGGAACCCCTACGAGCAGTACTTC. It encodes CASSVGRNPYEQYF.

The chain's CDR3 is CASSYDRGGTGELFF. Written as DNA, the CDR3 is TGTGCCAGCAGTTACGATAGGGGGGGCACCGGGGAGCTGTTTTTT. This chain joins TRBV6-5 and TRBJ2-2, with TRBD2 as a possible D gene (7 bases). Germline-derived CDR1 and CDR2 are MNHEY and SVGAGI. There are 15 residues in the CDR3. Trimming pared 2 bases from V and 4 bases from J, leaving 11 bases between.

This clone appeared a single time. The rearrangement links TRBV4-1 to TRBJ1-5; TRBD1 aligns across 7 bases. Germline lookup yields CDR1 MGHRA and CDR2 YSYEKL. The ends lost 2 bases at V and 6 bases at J; junction bases unmatched: 10. The CDR3 has 16 amino acids. CDR3 nucleotides: TGCGCCAGCAGCCAAAGGGAATCAGGGGGATTTCAGCCCCAGCATTTT. This gives the protein CASSQRESGGFQPQHF.

This clone showed up just a few times. CDR3 bases: TGTGCCAGCAGGGGGGGACAGGGTGGCGGTGGCTACACCTTC. This encodes CASRGGQGGGGYTF. The rearrangement joins TRBV28 to TRBJ1-2, with 9 bases fitting TRBD1. J gave up 7 bases and V 6 bases, and 9 bases lay outside the gene matches. The CDR3 extends over 14 amino acids. Germline CDR1 is MDHEN and CDR2 is SYDVKM.